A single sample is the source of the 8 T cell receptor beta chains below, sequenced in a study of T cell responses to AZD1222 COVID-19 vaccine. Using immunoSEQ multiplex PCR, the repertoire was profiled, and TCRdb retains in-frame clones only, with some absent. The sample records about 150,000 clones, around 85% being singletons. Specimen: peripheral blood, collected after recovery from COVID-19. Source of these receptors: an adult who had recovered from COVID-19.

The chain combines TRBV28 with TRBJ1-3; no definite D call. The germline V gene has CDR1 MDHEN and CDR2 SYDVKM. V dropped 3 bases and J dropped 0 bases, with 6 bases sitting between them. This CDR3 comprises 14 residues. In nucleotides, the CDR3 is TGTGCCAGCAGTTTCTTGGGCTCTGGAAACACCATATATTTT. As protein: CASSFLGSGNTIYF.

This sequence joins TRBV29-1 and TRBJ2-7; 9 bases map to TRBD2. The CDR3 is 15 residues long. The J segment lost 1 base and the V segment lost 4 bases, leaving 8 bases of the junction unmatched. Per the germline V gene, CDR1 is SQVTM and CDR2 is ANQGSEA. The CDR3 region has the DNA TGCAGCGTTGTCTATAGCCTAGCGGGATCCTACGAGCAGTACTTC. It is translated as CSVVYSLAGSYEQYF.

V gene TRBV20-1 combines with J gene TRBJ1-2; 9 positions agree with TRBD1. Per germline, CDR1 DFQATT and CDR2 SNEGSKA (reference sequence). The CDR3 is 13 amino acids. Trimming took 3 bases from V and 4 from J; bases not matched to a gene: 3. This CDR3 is CSASRQGVYGYTF. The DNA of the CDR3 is TGCAGTGCTAGTAGACAGGGGGTCTATGGCTACACCTTC.

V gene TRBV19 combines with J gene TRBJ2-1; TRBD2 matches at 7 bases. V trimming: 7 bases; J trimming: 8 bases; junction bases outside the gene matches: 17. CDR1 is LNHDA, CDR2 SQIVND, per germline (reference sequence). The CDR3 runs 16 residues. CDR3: CASTTRGLRAGDEQFF. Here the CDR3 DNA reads TGTGCCAGTACCACCCGGGGACTCCGGGCGGGAGATGAGCAGTTCTTC.

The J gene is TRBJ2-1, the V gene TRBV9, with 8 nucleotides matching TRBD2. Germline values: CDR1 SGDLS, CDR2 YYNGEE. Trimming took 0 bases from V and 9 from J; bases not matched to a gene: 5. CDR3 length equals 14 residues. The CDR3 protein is CASSVAAGGFEQFF. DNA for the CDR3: TGTGCCAGCAGCGTAGCTGCGGGGGGCTTTGAGCAGTTCTTC.

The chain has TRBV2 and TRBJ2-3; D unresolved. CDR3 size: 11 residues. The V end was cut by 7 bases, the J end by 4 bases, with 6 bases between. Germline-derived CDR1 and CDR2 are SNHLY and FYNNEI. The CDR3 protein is CASKSPDTQYF. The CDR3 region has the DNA TGTGCCAGCAAGTCCCCAGATACGCAGTATTTT.

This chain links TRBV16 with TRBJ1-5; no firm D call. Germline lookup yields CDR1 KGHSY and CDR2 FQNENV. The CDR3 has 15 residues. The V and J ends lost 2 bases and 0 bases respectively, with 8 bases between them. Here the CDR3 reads CASSQVRNSNQPQHF. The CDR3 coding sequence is TGTGCCAGCAGCCAAGTCCGGAATAGCAATCAGCCCCAGCATTTT.

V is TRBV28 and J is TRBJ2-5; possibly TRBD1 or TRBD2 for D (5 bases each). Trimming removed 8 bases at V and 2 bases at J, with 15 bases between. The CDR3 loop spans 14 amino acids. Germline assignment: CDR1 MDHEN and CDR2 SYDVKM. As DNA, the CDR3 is TGTGCCAGCGAGACCGGGACGCAGCAAGAGACCCAGTACTTC. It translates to CASETGTQQETQYF.